One and the same sample provided the 19 T cell receptor beta chains below, sequenced in a study of Ad26.COV2.S vaccination and SARS-CoV-2 variants. Method: immunoSEQ multiplex PCR; TCRdb's copy keeps in-frame clones and lacks some. Among approximately 280,000 clones, more than 70% were seen once, and the ten largest hold about 3.1%. Treatment noted: 19 received Ad26.COV2.S at low or high dose, single or two shots; five or six received placebo; per-sample allocation not given. Sampling occurred on day 63 after the first vaccine or placebo injection. The source material was peripheral blood, sampled in a trial of Ad26.COV2.S vaccine versus placebo. The receptors come from a person between 18 and 59 years old who received the Ad26.COV2.S COVID-19 vaccine or a placebo.

The rearrangement uses TRBV18 and TRBJ1-5; 8 bases fit TRBD1. CDR3 length: 13 amino acids. The V segment lost 6 bases and the J segment 7 bases; nucleotides outside the gene matches: 5. Per the germline V gene, CDR1 is KGHSH and CDR2 is LQKENI. For the CDR3, the DNA is TGTGCCAGCTCGAAGGACAGGGAACAGCCCCAGCATTTT. It is translated as CASSKDREQPQHF.

The chain has TRBV4-1 and TRBJ1-2; weak D call: TRBD1 (5 bases). Trimming removed 0 bases at V and 12 bases at J, with 14 bases between. Germline CDR1 and CDR2: MGHRA and YSYEKL. This CDR3 is 13 amino acids long. The CDR3 sequence: CASSQELQLGHTF. CDR3 nucleotides: TGCGCCAGCAGCCAAGAGCTCCAACTGGGGCACACCTTC.

The chain couples TRBV6-1 to TRBJ1-2; D unresolved. From germline, CDR1 is MNHNS and CDR2 SASEGT. The CDR3 covers 12 residues. The V end was cut by 4 bases, the J end by 4 bases, with 7 bases between. CDR3 sequence: CASSAEGYGYTF. The CDR3 bases are TGTGCCAGCAGTGCCGAGGGCTATGGCTACACCTTC.

V is TRBV10-3 and J is TRBJ1-2; 11 positions match TRBD1. J gave up 3 bases and V 6 bases, and 0 bases lay outside the gene matches. The CDR3 contains 13 residues. CDR1 is ENHRY, CDR2 SYGVKD, per germline. CDR3 nucleotide sequence: TGTGCCATCAGGGGACAGGGGGACTATGGCTACACCTTC. This encodes CAIRGQGDYGYTF.

The CDR3 DNA reads TGTGCCAGTAGTACCCGGGCGGCTAGCGGGAGATGGTCCTACAATGAGCAGTTCTTC. This translates into CASSTRAASGRWSYNEQFF. This rearrangement joins TRBV19 to TRBJ2-1; TRBD2 aligns across 10 bases. The V gene's germline CDR1 is LNHDA and CDR2 SQIVND (reference sequence). The CDR3 loop spans 19 amino acids. The junction had 13 bases not matched to a gene; V was cut back by 4 bases and J by 1 base.

The chain links TRBV3-1 (or the pseudogene TRBV3-2) to TRBJ1-4; D perhaps matches TRBD1 (5 bases). V lost 4 bases and J lost 6, with 12 bases in between. Germline loops: CDR1 LGHDT, CDR2 YNNKEL (reference sequence). The CDR3 extends over 14 amino acids. The CDR3 DNA reads as TGTGCCAGCAGCCGGCGGGGCTCTGATGAAAAACTGTTTTTT. It is translated as CASSRRGSDEKLFF.

This clone came up once. V usage is TRBV30 and J usage is TRBJ1-5; D is unclear. The CDR3 has 13 residues. Germline V gene lookup returns CDR1 GTSNPN and CDR2 SVGIG (reference sequence). V lost 4 bases and J lost 3, with 10 bases in between. The CDR3 DNA sequence: TGTGCCTGGAATTACAGCCCCAATCAGCCCCAGCATTTT. Protein product: CAWNYSPNQPQHF.

This clone was seen only a few times. V usage is TRBV11-2 and J usage is TRBJ1-2; the match to TRBD1 covers 10 bases. The V and J ends lost 4 bases and 7 bases, in that order; junction bases with no gene match: 9. Germline values: CDR1 SGHAT, CDR2 FQNNGV. The CDR3 is 15 amino acids. Here the CDR3 DNA reads TGTGCCAGCAGCTCTCATAGGGACAGGGGATTTGGCTACACCTTC. This gives the protein CASSSHRDRGFGYTF.

V is TRBV5-1 and J is TRBJ2-2, with 9 bases matching TRBD1. Germline values: CDR1 SGHRS, CDR2 YFSETQ. CDR3 length equals 15 residues. Trimming removed 5 bases from V and 1 base from J; junction bases left unmatched: 3. In nucleotides, the CDR3 is TGCGCCAGCAGTTGGGACAGGGAGAACACCGGGGAGCTGTTTTTT. This translates into CASSWDRENTGELFF.

The chain carries TRBV5-6 and TRBJ1-2; 10 positions agree with TRBD1. CDR3 size: 12 residues. After removal of 5 bases from V and 7 bases from J, the junction contained 2 bases not matched to a gene. Per germline, CDR1 SGHDT and CDR2 YYEEEE. CDR3 protein: CASRWTGGGYTF. The CDR3 DNA reads TGTGCCAGCAGGTGGACAGGGGGTGGCTACACCTTC.

The chain combines TRBV18 with TRBJ1-4; possibly TRBD1 for D (6 bases). V lost 0 bases, J lost 8 bases, and 16 bases lay in between. This CDR3 has 16 amino acids. Germline loops: CDR1 KGHSH, CDR2 LQKENI. This CDR3 is CASSPPESTGREKLFF. CDR3 in DNA: TGTGCCAGCTCACCACCGGAGTCTACAGGGAGGGAAAAACTGTTTTTT. Drawing the rest from reference TRBV18 and TRBJ1-4, the complete variable domain is NAGVMQNPRHLVRRRGQEARLRCSPMKGHSHVYWYRQLPEEGLKFMVYLQKENIIDESGMPKERFSAEFPKEGPSILRIQQVVRGDSAAYFCASSPPESTGREKLFFGSGTQLSVL.

The chain couples TRBV13 to TRBJ2-7; 12 bases map to TRBD1. CDR1 is PRHDT and CDR2 is FYEKMQ in the germline V gene (reference sequence). With V trimmed by 0 bases and J by 7 bases, 7 bases remained unmatched. This CDR3 is built from 16 residues. The CDR3 nucleotides read TGTGCCAGCAGCTTAGGCTCGGGACAGGGGGCGCATGAGCAGTACTTC. Its protein is CASSLGSGQGAHEQYF.

The chain carries TRBV28 and TRBJ2-7, with TRBD2 identical over 10 bases. V dropped 6 bases and J dropped 2; count of bases not matched to a gene: 7. This CDR3 comprises 15 residues. Germline CDR1 MDHEN, CDR2 SYDVKM. Here the CDR3 reads CASSPASGRAYEQYF. CDR3 sequence (DNA): TGTGCCAGCAGCCCCGCAAGCGGGAGGGCCTACGAGCAGTACTTC. The full variable domain, in which reference TRBV28 and TRBJ2-7 provide the parts outside the CDR3, is DVKVTQSSRYLVKRTGEKVFLECVQDMDHENMFWYRQDPGLGLRLIYFSYDVKMKEKGDIPEGYSVSREKKERFSLILESASTNQTSMYLCASSPASGRAYEQYFGPGTRLTVT.

V and J are TRBV6-2 or TRBV6-3 and TRBJ1-1; D uncertain. V lost 0 bases and J 4 bases, leaving 6 bases between the germline ends. The CDR3 has 13 residues. Germline-derived CDR1 and CDR2 are MNHEY and SVGEGT. CDR3: CASSYSSSTEAFF. CDR3 nucleotide sequence: TGTGCCAGCAGTTACTCCAGTAGCACTGAAGCTTTCTTT.

CDR3 sequence (DNA): TGCGCCAGCAGCATACCCCCAGGGGGCTACACCTTC. Its translation is CASSIPPGGYTF. The V gene is TRBV5-1, the J gene TRBJ1-2; TRBD1 might be the D (5 bases). Deletions cut 4 bases from V and 8 bases from J, with 12 bases between. CDR1 and CDR2 (germline): SGHRS, YFSETQ. The CDR3 runs 12 residues.

The chain carries TRBV10-2 and TRBJ2-3, with 8 bases aligning to TRBD2. CDR3 length equals 14 residues. Germline CDR1 and CDR2: WSHSY and SAAADI. Trimming removed 6 bases from V and 3 bases from J; junction bases left unmatched: 5. CDR3 loop: CASRPGLGTDTQYF. CDR3 DNA: TGCGCCAGCAGACCGGGACTAGGGACAGATACGCAGTATTTT.

This chain uses TRBV11-2 with TRBJ2-5; perhaps D is TRBD1 or TRBD2 (5 bases each). Germline V lookup: CDR1 SGHAT, CDR2 FQNNGV. Trimming pared 5 bases from V and 4 bases from J, leaving 20 bases between. The CDR3 sequence is 16 residues long. CDR3 region: CASSEPTGTPGETQYF. DNA of the CDR3: TGTGCCAGCAGCGAACCAACCGGGACCCCCGGAGAGACCCAGTACTTC.

This clone was counted at least ten times. This chain connects TRBV6-1 to TRBJ1-2; 7 bases agree with TRBD1. CDR3 length: 15 residues. V trimming: 3 bases; J trimming: 4 bases; junction bases outside the gene matches: 8. CDR1 MNHNS and CDR2 SASEGT come from the germline V gene. This CDR3 is CASSEVQGFSYGYTF. CDR3 sequence (DNA): TGTGCCAGCAGTGAGGTACAGGGGTTTAGCTATGGCTACACCTTC.

The CDR3 sequence: CASSPRDRPGADTQYF. The CDR3, as DNA: TGTGCCAGCAGCCCCAGGGACCGGCCAGGGGCAGATACGCAGTATTTT. J is TRBJ2-3 and V is TRBV5-4, with D tentatively TRBD1 (6 bases). CDR1 SGHNT and CDR2 YYREEE come from the germline V gene (reference sequence). Trimming removed 4 bases at V and 4 bases at J, with 19 bases between. The CDR3 is made up of 16 amino acids. Drawing the rest from reference TRBV5-4 and TRBJ2-3, the complete variable domain is ETGVTQSPTHLIKTRGQQVTLRCSSQSGHNTVSWYQQALGQGPQFIFQYYREEENGRGNFPPRFSGLQFPNYSSELNVNALELDDSALYLCASSPRDRPGADTQYFGPGTRLTVL.